These T cell receptor beta chains were read from a single sample in a study of T cell clones after liver transplantation. This table comes from immunoSEQ multiplex PCR, and its TCRdb copy is limited to in-frame clones, with some not included. This sample has tens of thousands of clones, with about 82% found just once. The sequencing here drew on CD4+ T cells from blood, taken approximately 3.5 years after liver transplant. All receptors derive from a human patient who received a liver transplant. The graft donor may have contributed some T cells. CDR3s include the opening cysteine and the closing phenylalanine or tryptophan. D genes are given only for firm matches. Clone size, where shown, is once, few, many, or a class for clones that have expanded.

V gene: TRBV28; D gene: .; J gene: TRBJ1-4; clone size: .; CDR3 protein: CASEGGYNEKLFF; CDR3 DNA: TGTGCCAGCGAGGGCGGCTATAATGAAAAACTGTTTTTT
V gene: TRBV18; D gene: .; J gene: TRBJ2-7; clone size: .; CDR3 protein: CASSLLQTVTYEQYF; CDR3 DNA: TGTGCCAGCTCACTCCTCCAGACAGTCACCTACGAGCAGTACTTC
V gene: TRBV28; D gene: .; J gene: TRBJ1-1; clone size: .; CDR3 protein: CASSLIRPLLERARRLMNTEAFF; CDR3 DNA: TGTGCCAGCAGTTTAATAAGACCACTCTTAGAGAGGGCGCGAAGGCTCATGAACACTGAAGCTTTCTTT
V gene: TRBV10-1; D gene: TRBD1; J gene: TRBJ2-7; clone size: .; CDR3 protein: CASSPDRIAYEQYF; CDR3 DNA: TGCGCCAGCAGCCCGGACAGGATTGCCTACGAGCAGTACTTC
V gene: TRBV27; D gene: .; J gene: TRBJ2-6; clone size: .; CDR3 protein: CASTPRGRSGANVLTF; CDR3 DNA: TGTGCCAGCACCCCCCGAGGGCGATCTGGGGCCAACGTCCTGACTTTC
V gene: TRBV20-1; D gene: .; J gene: TRBJ1-1; clone size: .; CDR3 protein: CSARGPKGAFF; CDR3 DNA: TGCAGTGCTAGAGGGCCTAAGGGGGCTTTCTTT
V gene: TRBV7-9; D gene: TRBD1; J gene: TRBJ1-5; clone size: .; CDR3 protein: CASSFTGGNQPQHF; CDR3 DNA: TGTGCCAGCAGCTTTACAGGGGGCAATCAGCCCCAGCATTTT
V gene: TRBV6-6; D gene: TRBD1; J gene: TRBJ1-2; clone size: .; CDR3 protein: CASSGGTENYGYTF; CDR3 DNA: TGTGCCAGCAGTGGCGGGACAGAAAACTATGGCTACACCTTC
V gene: TRBV28; D gene: TRBD2; J gene: TRBJ2-7; clone size: few; CDR3 protein: CASRPLAVGGLLYEQYF; CDR3 DNA: TGTGCCAGCAGACCCCTAGCGGTTGGAGGCCTCCTCTACGAGCAGTACTTC
V gene: TRBV29-1; D gene: .; J gene: TRBJ1-2; clone size: .; CDR3 protein: CSVGADNYGYTF; CDR3 DNA: TGCAGCGTAGGGGCTGATAACTATGGCTACACCTTC
V gene: TRBV18; D gene: .; J gene: TRBJ1-2; clone size: .; CDR3 protein: CASSSERQIYGYTF; CDR3 DNA: TGTGCCAGCTCATCAGAGCGGCAGATCTATGGCTACACCTTC
V gene: TRBV19; D gene: .; J gene: TRBJ1-5; clone size: few; CDR3 protein: CASSPQDSYSNQPQHF; CDR3 DNA: TGTGCCAGTAGTCCCCAGGACAGCTATAGCAATCAGCCCCAGCATTTT
V gene: TRBV28; D gene: TRBD1; J gene: TRBJ1-5; clone size: .; CDR3 protein: CASSRGTGTQPQHF; CDR3 DNA: TGTGCCAGCAGCCGAGGGACAGGGACTCAGCCCCAGCATTTT
V gene: TRBV6-6; D gene: .; J gene: TRBJ1-2; clone size: few; CDR3 protein: CASTMTGVTGYTF; CDR3 DNA: TGTGCCAGCACAATGACTGGAGTGACGGGCTACACCTTC
V gene: TRBV11-2; D gene: TRBD2; J gene: TRBJ2-7; clone size: once; CDR3 protein: CASTVTSGSHEQYF; CDR3 DNA: TGTGCCAGCACCGTTACTAGCGGGAGCCACGAGCAGTACTTC
V gene: TRBV15; D gene: .; J gene: TRBJ1-5; clone size: few; CDR3 protein: CATSRVRGNQPQHF; CDR3 DNA: TGTGCCACCAGCAGAGTGAGGGGGAATCAGCCCCAGCATTTT
V gene: TRBV19; D gene: TRBD1; J gene: TRBJ2-7; clone size: .; CDR3 protein: CASSKGTGGYYEQYF; CDR3 DNA: TGTGCCAGTAGTAAGGGGACAGGGGGGTACTACGAGCAGTACTTC
V gene: TRBV5-1; D gene: .; J gene: TRBJ1-1; clone size: few; CDR3 protein: CASSYGPLNTEAFF; CDR3 DNA: TGCGCCAGCAGTTATGGTCCACTGAACACTGAAGCTTTCTTT
V gene: TRBV2; D gene: .; J gene: TRBJ2-7; clone size: .; CDR3 protein: CATRAGLATTYEQYF; CDR3 DNA: TGTGCCACCAGGGCAGGGCTAGCGACAACCTACGAGCAGTACTTC
V gene: TRBV5-1; D gene: .; J gene: TRBJ2-7; clone size: .; CDR3 protein: CASSSDVGRGEQYF; CDR3 DNA: TGCGCCAGCAGCTCGGACGTTGGACGGGGCGAGCAGTACTTC
V gene: TRBV6-1; D gene: .; J gene: TRBJ2-1; clone size: few; CDR3 protein: CASSFLNEQFF; CDR3 DNA: TGTGCCAGCAGTTTCTTAAATGAGCAGTTCTTC
V gene: TRBV4-1; D gene: .; J gene: TRBJ1-4; clone size: .; CDR3 protein: CASSPRRGFREKLFF; CDR3 DNA: TGCGCCAGCAGCCCTCGAAGGGGGTTTCGTGAAAAACTGTTTTTT
V gene: TRBV7-8; D gene: .; J gene: TRBJ2-7; clone size: .; CDR3 protein: CASSRLDLSYEQYF; CDR3 DNA: TGTGCCAGCAGCCGCCTGGACCTTTCCTACGAGCAGTACTTC
V gene: TRBV9; D gene: TRBD1; J gene: TRBJ1-3; clone size: .; CDR3 protein: CASSVEAGTAGNTIYF; CDR3 DNA: TGTGCCAGCAGCGTAGAGGCTGGGACAGCAGGAAACACCATATATTTT
V gene: TRBV5-1; D gene: .; J gene: TRBJ2-7; clone size: .; CDR3 protein: CASGRDFNSYEQYF; CDR3 DNA: TGCGCCAGCGGTCGGGACTTTAACTCCTACGAGCAGTACTTC
V gene: TRBV5-1; D gene: TRBD1; J gene: TRBJ1-1; clone size: .; CDR3 protein: CASSLGQDRSEAFF; CDR3 DNA: TGCGCCAGCAGCTTAGGACAGGATCGCAGTGAAGCTTTCTTT
V gene: TRBV7-2; D gene: .; J gene: TRBJ2-1; clone size: .; CDR3 protein: CASSLSLAYNEQFF; CDR3 DNA: TGTGCCAGCAGCTTATCCTTAGCCTACAATGAGCAGTTCTTC
V gene: TRBV29-1; D gene: .; J gene: TRBJ2-1; clone size: .; CDR3 protein: CSVEGWSYNEQFF; CDR3 DNA: TGCAGCGTTGAAGGCTGGTCCTACAATGAGCAGTTCTTC
V gene: TRBV6-5; D gene: .; J gene: TRBJ2-7; clone size: .; CDR3 protein: CASSYRFSYEQYF; CDR3 DNA: TGTGCCAGCAGTTACCGATTCTCCTACGAGCAGTACTTC
V gene: TRBV18; D gene: TRBD1; J gene: TRBJ1-1; clone size: .; CDR3 protein: CASSRDSEAFF; CDR3 DNA: TGTGCCAGCTCAAGGGACAGCGAAGCTTTCTTT
V gene: TRBV5-4; D gene: TRBD2; J gene: TRBJ2-3; clone size: .; CDR3 protein: CASSPGTSGRTDTQYF; CDR3 DNA: TGTGCCAGCAGCCCCGGGACTAGCGGGAGGACAGATACGCAGTATTTT
V gene: TRBV10-1; D gene: .; J gene: TRBJ2-7; clone size: once; CDR3 protein: CASSPSLTGEQYF; CDR3 DNA: TGCGCCAGCAGCCCATCTCTAACGGGCGAGCAGTACTTC
V gene: TRBV28; D gene: .; J gene: TRBJ1-2; clone size: medium-sized; CDR3 protein: CASTPDQRIGGYTF; CDR3 DNA: TGTGCCAGCACCCCGGACCAGAGGATCGGTGGCTACACCTTC
V gene: TRBV5-1; D gene: TRBD1; J gene: TRBJ2-7; clone size: .; CDR3 protein: CASSYGQGNSEQYF; CDR3 DNA: TGCGCCAGCAGCTACGGACAGGGAAATAGCGAGCAGTACTTC
V gene: TRBV9; D gene: .; J gene: TRBJ2-3; clone size: .; CDR3 protein: CASRRPITDTQYF; CDR3 DNA: TGTGCCAGCAGGAGACCCATCACAGATACGCAGTATTTT
V gene: TRBV5-8; D gene: TRBD1; J gene: TRBJ1-5; clone size: .; CDR3 protein: CASSSRDRYSNQPQHF; CDR3 DNA: TGTGCCAGCAGCTCAAGGGACAGATATAGCAATCAGCCCCAGCATTTT
V gene: TRBV2; D gene: .; J gene: TRBJ2-3; clone size: .; CDR3 protein: CASTPRGAASDTQYF; CDR3 DNA: TGTGCCAGCACCCCCAGGGGGGCAGCATCGGATACGCAGTATTTT
V gene: TRBV5-1; D gene: .; J gene: TRBJ1-4; clone size: .; CDR3 protein: CASSWGDTDNEKLFF; CDR3 DNA: TGCGCCAGCAGCTGGGGGGACACGGATAATGAAAAACTGTTTTTT
V gene: TRBV5-4; D gene: TRBD2; J gene: TRBJ2-1; clone size: .; CDR3 protein: CASTPAGGLTSTEQFF; CDR3 DNA: TGTGCCAGCACGCCAGCGGGAGGGCTTACCTCGACTGAGCAGTTCTTC
V gene: TRBV11-2; D gene: .; J gene: TRBJ2-7; clone size: many; CDR3 protein: CASSLEGGRSYEQYF; CDR3 DNA: TGTGCCAGCAGCTTAGAAGGGGGGCGCAGCTACGAGCAGTACTTC
V gene: TRBV28; D gene: .; J gene: TRBJ1-5; clone size: few; CDR3 protein: CASSSEDSNQPQHF; CDR3 DNA: TGTGCCAGCAGTTCCGAGGATAGCAATCAGCCCCAGCATTTT
V gene: TRBV28; D gene: .; J gene: TRBJ1-2; clone size: few; CDR3 protein: CASSFPDYGYTF; CDR3 DNA: TGTGCCAGCAGTTTCCCAGACTATGGCTACACCTTC
V gene: TRBV7-3; D gene: .; J gene: TRBJ2-5; clone size: .; CDR3 protein: CASSPRPGGGKETQYF; CDR3 DNA: TGTGCCAGCAGCCCCCGACCAGGGGGAGGGAAAGAGACCCAGTACTTC
V gene: TRBV7-9; D gene: .; J gene: TRBJ1-1; clone size: .; CDR3 protein: CASTQTPVEQMNTEAFF; CDR3 DNA: TGTGCCAGCACGCAGACCCCCGTGGAACAGATGAACACTGAAGCTTTCTTT
V gene: TRBV6-1; D gene: .; J gene: TRBJ2-3; clone size: once; CDR3 protein: CASSEGLGDTDTQYF; CDR3 DNA: TGTGCCAGCAGTGAAGGCTTAGGTGACACAGATACGCAGTATTTT